Listed here are 20 T cell receptor beta chains from one sample, sequenced in a study of breast tumors, draining lymph nodes, adjacent tissues. TCRdb independently ran MiXCR on the multiplex PCR reads; one entry per CDR3 protein. The table shows tens of thousands of distinct CDR3 sequences, with 23% occurring only once. The sequencing sample was made of breast tumor tissue. Receptors were obtained from a female donor with breast cancer. Some clones in this sample may be carry-over from other donors' samples.

The gene calls are TRBV20-1 and TRBJ2-2; 8 nucleotides match TRBD2. CDR3 length: 16 amino acids. V lost 4 bases, J lost 3 bases, and 10 bases stayed unmatched. Looked up from germline, CDR1 is DFQATT and CDR2 is SNEGSKA (reference sequence). In DNA form, the CDR3 reads TGCAGTGCTAAGTCGGGAGGGCCTTCGGACACCGGGGAGCTGTTTTTT. It encodes CSAKSGGPSDTGELFF.

Many counts were recorded for this clonotype. This chain uses TRBV5-1 with TRBJ2-2, with 7 bases identical to TRBD2. The CDR3 loop spans 17 amino acids. Germline CDR1 is SGHRS and CDR2 is YFSETQ. The ends lost 0 bases at V and 1 base at J; junction bases unmatched: 6. The CDR3 loop reads CASSLGGASGNTGELFF. The CDR3 DNA reads as TGCGCCAGCAGCTTGGGGGGTGCTAGCGGGAACACCGGGGAGCTGTTTTTT. Full variable domain (remainder filled in from reference TRBV5-1 and TRBJ2-2): KAGVTQTPRYLIKTRGQQVTLSCSPISGHRSVSWYQQTPGQGLQFLFEYFSETQRNKGNFPGRFSGRQFSNSRSEMNVSTLELGDSALYLCASSLGGASGNTGELFFGEGSRLTVL.

This clonotype occurred many times. V gene TRBV19 combines with J gene TRBJ1-3; 7 bases are shared with TRBD1. Germline values: CDR1 LNHDA, CDR2 SQIVND (reference sequence). V gave up 3 bases and J gave up 1 base; unmatched junction bases: 0. CDR3 length: 14 residues. CDR3 loop: CASSMDRSGNTIYF. CDR3 bases: TGTGCCAGTAGTATGGACAGGTCTGGAAACACCATATATTTT.

Worth noting for this clonotype: A much more abundant neighbour one base away suggests this may be a read error. The CDR3 sequence: CASSLEEEELFF. The CDR3 DNA reads as TGTGCCAGCAGCTTGGAGGAAGAAGAACTGTTTTTT. The V call is TRBV5-5, the J call TRBJ1-4; the D is unclear. The CDR3 contains 12 residues. In germline, CDR1 is SGHKS, CDR2 YYEKEE (reference sequence). Trimming left V 0 bases short and J 12 bases short, with 9 bases between.

This clonotype was seen ten or more times. J is TRBJ2-6 and V is TRBV19, with 7 bases lining up with TRBD1. CDR3 length equals 16 residues. Per the germline V gene, CDR1 is LNHDA and CDR2 is SQIVND (reference sequence). With 10 bases clipped from V and 2 bases from J, the junction kept 11 bases outside the gene matches. The CDR3 DNA is TGTGCCACTACCGACCTTGACAGGGCTGGGGCCAACGTCCTGACTTTC. Translated, it gives CATTDLDRAGANVLTF. The full variable domain, rest sourced from reference TRBV19 and TRBJ2-6, is DGGITQSPKYLFRKEGQNVTLSCEQNLNHDAMYWYRQDPGQGLRLIYYSQIVNDFQKGDIAEGYSVSREKKESFPLTVTSAQKNPTAFYLCATTDLDRAGANVLTFGAGSRLTVL.

This clonotype is a singleton in its sample. The chain combines TRBV27 with TRBJ1-6; D is perhaps TRBD1 (5 bases). Trimming took 6 bases from V and 9 from J, leaving 12 bases between them. Germline V gene sequence: CDR1 MNHEY, CDR2 SMNVEV (reference sequence). This CDR3 has 13 amino acids. DNA for the CDR3: TGTGCCAGCAGCACACCGGGGGTTTCACCCCTCCACTTT. Protein: CASSTPGVSPLHF.

The chain is built from TRBV2 and TRBJ2-2, with TRBD2 as a possible D gene (5 bases). The germline gives CDR1 SNHLY, CDR2 FYNNEI. The CDR3 consists of 15 residues. Trimming took off 2 bases at V and 0 bases at J, with 7 bases between the two ends. The CDR3 bases are TGTGCCAGCAGTGAATTCGGGGCGAACACCGGGGAGCTGTTTTTT. Translation: CASSEFGANTGELFF.

The chain uses TRBV29-1 and TRBJ2-5; D may be TRBD1 (5 bases). CDR3 length equals 14 residues. In germline, CDR1 is SQVTM, CDR2 ANQGSEA. Trimming stripped 5 bases from V and 2 bases from J, with 15 bases between. CDR3: CSVWASGKQETQYF. CDR3 in DNA: TGCAGCGTTTGGGCCTCAGGGAAACAAGAGACCCAGTACTTC.

This clonotype was seen many times. The CDR3 DNA reads as TGTGCCAGCTCACCTACCAGGGATCAGCCCCAGCATTTT. This codes for CASSPTRDQPQHF. This chain links TRBV18 with TRBJ1-5; the D gene is possibly TRBD1 (5 bases). The CDR3 covers 13 residues. Deletions cut 3 bases from V and 5 bases from J, with 8 bases between. Per germline, CDR1 KGHSH and CDR2 LQKENI.

The rearrangement joins TRBV20-1 to TRBJ2-1; no clear D. Germline CDR1 DFQATT, CDR2 SNEGSKA (reference sequence). The CDR3 covers 14 residues. Trimming shortened V by 2 bases and J by 2 bases, and 10 bases separated the two germline ends. CDR3 sequence: CSARSPLTYNEQFF. In DNA, the CDR3 is TGCAGTGCTAGAAGTCCCCTGACCTACAATGAGCAGTTCTTC.

This rearrangement joins TRBV6-6 to TRBJ2-1; TRBD2 might be the D (5 bases). Germline loops: CDR1 MNHNY, CDR2 SVGAGI (reference sequence). Trimming left V 6 bases short and J 10 bases short, with 13 bases between. CDR3 length: 12 amino acids. CDR3: CASRSTSFEQFF. DNA of the CDR3: TGTGCCAGCAGATCAACTAGTTTCGAGCAGTTCTTC.

The V and J genes are TRBV5-4 and TRBJ1-1; no clear D gene. The CDR3 has 14 amino acids. Per the germline V gene, CDR1 is SGHNT and CDR2 is YYREEE (reference sequence). V was pared by 9 bases and J by 0 bases, with 15 bases between. The CDR3 reads CATLRDHMNTEAFF. CDR3 DNA sequence: TGTGCCACCTTACGAGACCACATGAACACTGAAGCTTTCTTT.

This chain links TRBV12-3 or TRBV12-4 with TRBJ2-3, with TRBD1 as a possible D gene (6 bases). Matching the DNA end better, TRBJ1-5 makes the J call doubtful. The CDR3 is 15 residues long. The CDR3 loop is CASSLDRARTDTQHF. The CDR3 DNA reads as TGTGCCAGCAGTTTAGACAGGGCAAGGACAGATACGCAGCATTTT.

Concerning this clonotype: Lacking the conserved final phenylalanine or tryptophan, this CDR3 likely reflects a read error. The chain uses TRBV11-2 and TRBJ1-6; perhaps TRBD1 as D (6 bases). The CDR3 consists of 15 residues. The V end lost 5 bases, the J end lost 11 bases, and 19 bases lay between the germline ends. CDR1 SGHAT and CDR2 FQNNGV come from the germline V gene. CDR3 amino acids: CASSLMATRGAPLHS. The CDR3 DNA sequence: TGTGCCAGCAGCCTAATGGCGACGAGGGGGGCACCCCTCCACTCT.

Notes on this clonotype: A read error may produce the germline difference seen at one junction end. The rearrangement links TRBV30 to TRBJ2-2; 9 bases are a match to TRBD1. The CDR3 has 16 amino acids. Per germline, CDR1 GTSNPN and CDR2 SVGIG (reference sequence). The CDR3 reads CARSVLGQGMSGELFF. Here the CDR3 DNA reads TGTGCCCGGAGTGTACTGGGACAGGGTATGTCCGGGGAGCTGTTTTTT.

With respect to this clonotype: A much larger clone lies a single base off, so this may be a read error. The chain has TRBV27 and TRBJ2-7; D gene uncertain. CDR1 MNHEY and CDR2 SMNVEV come from the germline V gene (reference sequence). The ends were cut back, 8 bases at V and 2 bases at J, with 10 bases in the middle. This CDR3 comprises 12 residues. As DNA, the CDR3 is TGTGCCAGCGGACGGGTCGCCTACGAGCAGTACTTC. Its protein product is CASGRVAYEQYF.

This clonotype was recorded at least ten times. This rearrangement joins TRBV6-1 to TRBJ1-3; D is ambiguous. V was cut by 6 bases and J by 5 bases, with 8 bases left in between. The germline V gene encodes CDR1 MNHNS and CDR2 SASEGT. This CDR3 spans 12 amino acids. The CDR3: CASRDVRNTIYF. As DNA, the CDR3 is TGTGCCAGCAGGGACGTCCGAAACACCATATATTTT.

This chain uses TRBV24-1 with TRBJ2-2, with 8 bases that match TRBD1. This CDR3 contains 14 residues. V lost 6 bases to trimming and J lost 4 bases; unmatched junction nucleotides: 3. Germline CDR1 KGHDR, CDR2 SFDVKD. The CDR3 DNA sequence: TGTGCCACCAGTTGGACAGGGAGCACCGGGGAGCTGTTTTTT. It yields the protein CATSWTGSTGELFF.

At least ten counts were recorded for this clonotype. V is TRBV3-1 and J is TRBJ1-5; D is undetermined. This CDR3 has 13 amino acids. Trimming took 0 bases from V and 7 from J, leaving 7 bases between them. Germline-derived CDR1 and CDR2 are LGHDT and YNNKEL (reference sequence). The CDR3 coding sequence is TGTGCCAGCAGCCAAGATCCTTGGCAGCCCCAGCATTTT. Protein product: CASSQDPWQPQHF.

This clonotype was seen at least ten times. The chain couples TRBV20-1 to TRBJ2-7; 13 bases are shared with TRBD2. This CDR3 is built from 20 residues. Germline V lookup: CDR1 DFQATT, CDR2 SNEGSKA (reference sequence). V was clipped by 3 bases and J by 3 bases; unmatched bases: 20. The CDR3 sequence is CSAREGRGLAGRGALYEQYF. The CDR3 DNA follows: TGCAGTGCTAGGGAGGGGAGGGGACTAGCGGGACGGGGGGCACTCTACGAGCAGTACTTC.